Following are 17 T cell receptor beta chains from one sample sequenced in a study of cytomegalovirus exposure and HLA in healthy donors. The PCR was carried out with 60 Vbeta primers and 13 Jbeta primers. TCRdb keeps only in-frame clones here, not all; method: immunoSEQ multiplex PCR. The sample lists about 95,000 clones, around 79% occurring once. Material: PBMCs. The receptors were sampled from a woman between 40 and 50 years old in good health and CMV-seronegative.

This clone appeared a few times. The rearrangement links TRBV5-1 to TRBJ2-6; D might be TRBD1 (6 bases). The germline V gene encodes CDR1 SGHRS and CDR2 YFSETQ. This CDR3 spans 16 amino acids. The V end was cut by 4 bases, the J end by 4 bases, with 15 bases between. This CDR3 is CASSMTGLKGANVLTF. CDR3 nucleotides: TGCGCCAGCAGCATGACAGGTTTAAAAGGGGCCAACGTCCTGACTTTC.

To note about this clone: The final CDR3 position lacks the conserved phenylalanine or tryptophan, pointing to a likely read error. The genes are TRBV6-5 and TRBJ1-4; tentatively, D is TRBD1 (5 bases). This CDR3 has 13 amino acids. V was trimmed by 8 bases and J by 7 bases, leaving 14 bases between them. Germline values: CDR1 MNHEY, CDR2 SVGAGI. CDR3 amino acids: CASRPGLGEKLFV. In nucleotides, the CDR3 is TGTGCCAGCCGCCCAGGGTTGGGTGAAAAACTGTTTGTT.

V is TRBV11-3 and J is TRBJ2-1; D is undetermined. CDR3 length: 15 amino acids. The ends were cut back, 4 bases at V and 0 bases at J, with 10 bases in the middle. Looked up from germline, CDR1 is SGHNT and CDR2 is YENEEA. In DNA form, the CDR3 reads TGTGCCAGCAGCTCCCAACCTATCTCCTACAATGAGCAGTTCTTC. This codes for CASSSQPISYNEQFF.

This chain uses TRBV6-1 with TRBJ1-1; 7 bases match TRBD1. The junction had 10 bases not matched to a gene; V was cut back by 7 bases and J by 5 bases. The germline V gene encodes CDR1 MNHNS and CDR2 SASEGT. CDR3 length equals 14 residues. The CDR3 DNA reads TGTGCCAGCAAGGGGGGACAGTCGCGGACTGAAGCTTTCTTT. Translation: CASKGGQSRTEAFF.

The chain uses TRBV5-1 and TRBJ1-1; the match to TRBD1 covers 10 bases. The CDR3 loop spans 15 amino acids. The trim removed 4 bases at V and 2 bases at J, leaving 5 bases unmatched. CDR1 and CDR2 from the germline V gene are SGHRS and YFSETQ. CDR3 loop: CASSRQGALNTEAFF. The CDR3 nucleotides are TGCGCCAGCAGCCGACAGGGGGCTCTTAACACTGAAGCTTTCTTT.

This clone was seen only a few times. The chain is built from TRBV4-2 and TRBJ2-5; the match to TRBD2 covers 7 bases. In germline, CDR1 is LGHNA, CDR2 YNFKEQ. CDR3 length: 15 residues. J was trimmed by 5 bases and V by 4 bases; bases with no gene match: 10. In nucleotides, the CDR3 is TGTGCCAGCAGCCTCGGCGCGGGGGATCAGGAGACCCAGTACTTC. Translated, it gives CASSLGAGDQETQYF.

The CDR3 region has the DNA TGCGCCAGCAGCCTCGGACTAGCGGGGGGGCCCGCTGGCGGGGAGCTGTTTTTT. It specifies CASSLGLAGGPAGGELFF. The V call is TRBV4-3, the J call TRBJ2-2; 15 bases line up with TRBD2. This CDR3 has 18 residues. In germline, CDR1 is LGHNA, CDR2 YSLEER. Trimming cost V 4 bases and J 7 bases; bases outside gene matches: 10.

The chain couples TRBV12-5 to TRBJ1-1; possibly TRBD1 for D (5 bases). The length of the CDR3 is 17 residues. Looked up from germline, CDR1 is LGHNT and CDR2 is FRNRAP. V was trimmed by 0 bases and J by 5 bases, leaving 19 bases between them. The CDR3 DNA is TGTGCTAGTGGTTTGGTAGGGCCAGACCTTAAGGGGACTGAAGCTTTCTTT. Protein sequence: CASGLVGPDLKGTEAFF.

The V gene is TRBV7-9, the J gene TRBJ2-5; TRBD2 aligns across 10 bases. Unmatched junction bases numbered 9, after V lost 4 bases and J lost 4 bases. CDR1 is SEHNR, CDR2 FQNEAQ, per germline (reference sequence). This CDR3 contains 16 residues. The CDR3 sequence: CASSSHLGLARETQYF. For the CDR3, the DNA is TGTGCCAGCAGCTCCCACCTGGGACTAGCGAGAGAGACCCAGTACTTC.

The V and J genes are TRBV7-8 and TRBJ1-6; a possible D gene is TRBD1 (5 bases). The CDR3 contains 19 residues. V lost 1 base and J lost 0, with 16 bases in between. Germline values: CDR1 SGHVS, CDR2 FQNEAQ. Written as DNA, the CDR3 is TGTGCCAGCAGCTTAGTAGGGGATCGCAGCAGCTCCTATAATTCACCCCTCCACTTT. It specifies CASSLVGDRSSSYNSPLHF.

The gene calls are TRBV15 and TRBJ2-3; 13 bases map to TRBD2. Germline trimming cut 0 bases from V and 1 base from J; bases unmatched to any gene: 1. CDR3 length equals 17 residues. The V gene's germline CDR1 is LNHNV and CDR2 YYDKDF (reference sequence). The chain's CDR3 is CATSRELAGGGTDTQYF. CDR3 nucleotide sequence: TGTGCCACCAGCAGAGAACTAGCGGGGGGGGGCACAGATACGCAGTATTTT.

V and J are TRBV6-6 and TRBJ2-7; D is perhaps TRBD1 (6 bases). The germline V gene encodes CDR1 MNHNY and CDR2 SVGAGI (reference sequence). Deletions cut 0 bases from V and 3 bases from J, with 9 bases between. The CDR3 spans 14 residues. The CDR3 DNA reads TGTGCCAGCAGTTACTCAGGACAGCACTACGAGCAGTACTTC. Its protein product is CASSYSGQHYEQYF.

The chain is built from TRBV4-1 and TRBJ1-6; 7 bases agree with TRBD1. The germline CDR1 and CDR2 sequences are MGHRA and YSYEKL. The CDR3 sequence is 16 residues long. J was trimmed by 4 bases and V by 0 bases; bases with no gene match: 3. DNA of the CDR3: TGCGCCAGCAGCCAAGATGCGACAGGGTATAATTCACCCCTCCACTTT. Amino acids: CASSQDATGYNSPLHF.

This sequence joins TRBV5-1 and TRBJ1-2; D uncertain. V lost 2 bases and J lost 8, with 13 bases in between. The CDR3 runs 13 residues. Germline V gene sequence: CDR1 SGHRS, CDR2 YFSETQ. DNA for the CDR3: TGCGCCAGCAGCTTAGGCAGGTCGAGAGGCTACACCTTC. This codes for CASSLGRSRGYTF.

V and J are TRBV6-1 and TRBJ1-1; 7 nucleotides align to TRBD1. This CDR3 has 14 residues. Germline V CDR1 and CDR2: MNHNS, SASEGT. V gave up 6 bases and J gave up 3 bases; unmatched junction bases: 7. The CDR3 sequence is CASSSGQRYTEAFF. Here the CDR3 DNA reads TGTGCCAGCAGCTCGGGACAGCGGTACACTGAAGCTTTCTTT.

V and J are TRBV5-1 and TRBJ2-3; TRBD1 is a possible D gene (6 bases). The V and J ends lost 2 bases and 5 bases respectively, with 15 bases between them. The CDR3 runs to 15 residues. Germline CDR1 SGHRS, CDR2 YFSETQ. The chain's CDR3 is CASSFTGRGGDTQYF. CDR3 bases: TGCGCCAGCAGCTTTACAGGGCGAGGCGGAGATACGCAGTATTTT.

The rearrangement uses TRBV4-3 and TRBJ1-3; the match to TRBD1 covers 8 bases. Germline loops: CDR1 LGHNA, CDR2 YSLEER. CDR3 length equals 14 residues. V gave up 3 bases and J gave up 2 bases; unmatched junction bases: 0. CDR3 nucleotides: TGCGCCAGCAGCCAGGGACAGGCTGGAAACACCATATATTTT. Its translation is CASSQGQAGNTIYF.